This entry lists 9 T cell receptor beta chains sequenced from one sample in a study of CD8+CD57+ T cells in acquired aplastic anemia. Patients chosen for sequencing had CD8+CD57+ cells that had expanded, as shown by flow cytometry. Genomic DNA templated the TCR beta VDJ and CDR3 profiling. TCRdb independently ran MiXCR on the reads; one entry per CDR3 protein. Here the sample spans under 200,000 distinct CDR3 sequences, roughly 50% being singletons. The specimen was sorted CD4+, CD8+, or CD8+CD57+ T cells (not recorded which) from PBMCs. Receptors originate from a human donor with aplastic anemia.

This clonotype has only a few counts. This chain joins TRBV2 and TRBJ2-7; no firm D call. V was pared by 6 bases and J by 5 bases, with 8 bases between. The CDR3 extends over 11 amino acids. The germline V gene encodes CDR1 SNHLY and CDR2 FYNNEI. The CDR3 DNA sequence: TGTGCCAGCAGCCTGGATCACGAGCAGTACTTC. The encoded protein is CASSLDHEQYF.

The chain carries TRBV14 and TRBJ1-6, with D uncertain. With 4 bases removed from V and 0 bases from J, the gap between germline ends came to 10 bases. Per germline, CDR1 SGHDN and CDR2 FVKESK. There are 16 residues in the CDR3. The CDR3 sequence: CASSRWESSYNSPLHF. The CDR3 DNA sequence: TGTGCCAGCAGCCGATGGGAGAGCTCCTATAATTCACCCCTCCACTTT.

Of note for this clonotype: Possible read error: a much larger clone is one base away. This chain links TRBV11-2 with TRBJ1-5, with TRBD1 matching over 8 bases. CDR3 length: 16 residues. Germline V lookup: CDR1 SGHAT, CDR2 FQNNGV. CDR3 residues: CAGSLGGQVGGQPQHF. The DNA of the CDR3 is TGTGCCGGCAGCTTAGGGGGACAGGTAGGCGGTCAGCCCCAGCATTTT.

This clonotype showed up many times. The rearrangement links TRBV19 to TRBJ1-6, with D possibly matching TRBD1 (6 bases). V shed 5 bases and J shed 6 bases, with 11 bases lying between them. From germline, CDR1 is LNHDA and CDR2 SQIVND (reference sequence). The CDR3 is made up of 14 amino acids. CDR3 sequence reads: CASSPGGGNSPLHF. In DNA form, the CDR3 reads TGTGCCAGTAGTCCCGGGGGCGGTAATTCACCCCTCCACTTT.

This clonotype was detected many times. The gene calls are TRBV7-2 and TRBJ2-3; D gene unclear. Per the germline V gene, CDR1 is SGHTA and CDR2 is FQGNSA. CDR3 length: 13 residues. V was trimmed by 1 base and J by 5 bases, leaving 7 bases between them. The CDR3 reads CASSLDMRDTQYF. Here the CDR3 DNA reads TGTGCCAGCAGCTTAGATATGAGAGATACGCAGTATTTT.

Ten or more counts support this clonotype. The rearrangement joins TRBV7-3 to TRBJ2-3; a weak D match, TRBD2 (5 bases). V was clipped by 3 bases and J by 2 bases, with 12 bases between them. The CDR3 loop spans 15 amino acids. CDR1 and CDR2 (germline): SGHTA, FQGTGA. CDR3 sequence: CASSFLGGPTDTQYF. CDR3 nucleotides: TGTGCCAGCAGCTTTTTGGGCGGGCCCACAGATACGCAGTATTTT.

The chain carries TRBV15 and TRBJ2-3; a possible D gene is TRBD2 (6 bases). The CDR3 covers 16 residues. Germline V gene lookup returns CDR1 LNHNV and CDR2 YYDKDF (reference sequence). Between the trimmed V and J ends, which lost 1 base and 0 bases, there was a span of 11 bases. The chain's CDR3 is CATSRGESGSTDTQYF. The CDR3 nucleotides read TGTGCCACCAGCAGAGGGGAGAGCGGGAGCACAGATACGCAGTATTTT.

The chain couples TRBV15 to TRBJ2-3, with D possibly TRBD1 on 5 matching bases. The CDR3 contains 15 residues. V was clipped by 0 bases and J by 3 bases, with 10 bases between them. Germline assignment: CDR1 LNHNV and CDR2 YYDKDF (reference sequence). The CDR3 here is CATSRDVRATDTQYF. The CDR3 DNA follows: TGTGCCACCAGCAGAGATGTCAGGGCAACAGATACGCAGTATTTT.

The genes are TRBV19 and TRBJ2-5; 8 nucleotides align to TRBD1. Germline V CDR1 and CDR2: LNHDA, SQIVND (reference sequence). V dropped 5 bases and J dropped 5; count of bases not matched to a gene: 13. The CDR3 runs to 16 residues. CDR3 amino acids: CASSSLAGQARETQYF. The CDR3 DNA is TGTGCCAGTAGTTCCCTGGCGGGACAGGCCCGCGAGACCCAGTACTTC.